The 16 T cell receptor beta chains below all came from one sample that was sequenced in a study of cytomegalovirus exposure and HLA in healthy donors. Use of 60 Vbeta and 13 Jbeta primers characterized the PCR. TCRdb's copy holds only in-frame clones and misses some; the assay was immunoSEQ multiplex PCR. The repertoire holds 150,000 to 200,000 clones, with 80% to 85% as singletons. Sequencing was performed on PBMCs. Receptors originate from a young man in good health and CMV-seronegative.

The V and J genes are TRBV2 and TRBJ1-1; D ambiguous. CDR1 and CDR2 (germline): SNHLY, FYNNEI. CDR3 length: 13 residues. The ends were cut back, 8 bases at V and 5 bases at J, with 15 bases in the middle. CDR3 sequence reads: CASRRGIGTEAFF. CDR3 in DNA: TGTGCCAGCCGGAGAGGGATTGGGACTGAAGCTTTCTTT.

This sequence joins TRBV27 and TRBJ2-3; perhaps TRBD1 as D (6 bases). CDR1 MNHEY and CDR2 SMNVEV come from the germline V gene (reference sequence). With 0 bases removed from V and 0 bases from J, the gap between germline ends came to 28 bases. The CDR3 spans 22 residues. This CDR3 is CASSLSYRTAWDTSPSTDTQYF. The CDR3 bases are TGTGCCAGCAGTTTATCTTACCGGACAGCGTGGGATACTAGTCCTAGCACAGATACGCAGTATTTT.

The chain links TRBV5-7 to TRBJ2-3; 8 positions match TRBD1. TRBV5-7 is filed as an ORF, its function uncertain. The CDR3 runs 14 residues. V shed 4 bases, J shed 6 bases, and the junction held 7 bases outside the gene matches. The CDR3 sequence: CASSPDREDDTQYF. CDR3 bases: TGTGCCAGCAGCCCGGACAGGGAGGACGATACGCAGTATTTT.

This clone showed up just a few times. The chain couples TRBV6-1 to TRBJ2-5; TRBD1 aligns across 10 bases. The germline V gene has CDR1 MNHNS and CDR2 SASEGT. CDR3 size: 14 residues. V trimming: 6 bases; J trimming: 7 bases; junction bases outside the gene matches: 8. CDR3 sequence (DNA): TGTGCCAGCAGAGCCCGGGACAGGGGAGGGACCCAGTACTTC. This codes for CASRARDRGGTQYF.

V is TRBV9 and J is TRBJ1-4; TRBD1 might be the D (6 bases). The CDR3 spans 16 residues. Germline loops: CDR1 SGDLS, CDR2 YYNGEE. V was clipped by 4 bases and J by 2 bases, with 15 bases between them. CDR3 bases: TGTGCCAGCAGCCCGAGCCAGGGGCCGACTAATGAAAAACTGTTTTTT. It codes for CASSPSQGPTNEKLFF.

CDR3 nucleotide sequence: TGTGCCATCAGTGCCAGCGGGAGGGCGGACGAGCAGTACTTC. Amino acids: CAISASGRADEQYF. The V and J genes are TRBV10-3 and TRBJ2-7; 10 bases align to TRBD2. Germline CDR1 ENHRY, CDR2 SYGVKD. The CDR3 runs to 14 residues. The junction had 5 bases not matched to a gene; V was cut back by 4 bases and J by 5 bases.

The J gene is TRBJ2-7, the V gene TRBV19; TRBD2 aligns across 7 bases. Germline CDR1 is LNHDA and CDR2 is SQIVND (reference sequence). V shed 1 base and J 2 bases; nucleotides not matched to a gene: 2. The CDR3 loop spans 14 amino acids. CDR3 residues: CASSIAGGTYEQYF. The CDR3 DNA follows: TGTGCCAGTAGTATAGCGGGAGGAACCTACGAGCAGTACTTC.

This chain links TRBV5-1 with TRBJ2-5, with 7 positions matching TRBD1. V shed 3 bases, J shed 4 bases, and the junction held 6 bases outside the gene matches. Germline values: CDR1 SGHRS, CDR2 YFSETQ. The CDR3 extends over 14 amino acids. CDR3 DNA: TGCGCCAGCAGCTACTACAGGGGACGAGAGACCCAGTACTTC. It yields the protein CASSYYRGRETQYF.

The chain is built from TRBV7-9 and TRBJ2-5, with 12 bases matching TRBD2. Per germline, CDR1 SEHNR and CDR2 FQNEAQ (reference sequence). The CDR3 covers 16 residues. The J segment lost 2 bases and the V segment lost 5 bases, leaving 6 bases of the junction unmatched. The CDR3: CASSLLAGGRQETQYF. The CDR3 DNA sequence: TGTGCCAGCAGCCTCCTAGCGGGAGGGCGGCAAGAGACCCAGTACTTC.

The J gene is TRBJ2-5, the V gene TRBV7-9; 8 bases are a match to TRBD2. Looked up from germline, CDR1 is SEHNR and CDR2 is FQNEAQ (reference sequence). Trimming at V came to 1 base and at J to 5 bases, leaving 9 bases not matched to a gene. This CDR3 spans 16 amino acids. CDR3 nucleotide sequence: TGTGCCAGCAGCTTAGTATCGGGAGGGCCGGGGGAGACCCAGTACTTC. Translating it yields CASSLVSGGPGETQYF.

The rearrangement links TRBV7-9 to TRBJ1-5; TRBD1 is a possible D gene (5 bases). V shed 0 bases and J shed 0 bases, with 12 bases lying between them. Germline loops: CDR1 SEHNR, CDR2 FQNEAQ (reference sequence). The CDR3 covers 17 residues. In DNA, the CDR3 is TGTGCCAGCAGCTTAGCGGGAGGCAGGGCTAGCAATCAGCCCCAGCATTTT. It is translated as CASSLAGGRASNQPQHF.

This chain connects TRBV11-2 to TRBJ1-2; D might be TRBD1 (6 bases). The germline V gene encodes CDR1 SGHAT and CDR2 FQNNGV. V was clipped by 2 bases and J by 0 bases, with 10 bases between them. This CDR3 is 15 amino acids long. The CDR3, as DNA: TGTGCCAGCAGCTTAAAGCGGGGGCCTAACTATGGCTACACCTTC. It is translated as CASSLKRGPNYGYTF.

The chain has TRBV5-6 and TRBJ1-3; maybe TRBD1 (5 bases). The V end was cut by 4 bases, the J end by 8 bases, with 16 bases between. The CDR3 length is 14 residues. Germline-derived CDR1 and CDR2 are SGHDT and YYEEEE. The CDR3 spells CASSLTAVGDTIYF. CDR3 DNA: TGTGCCAGCAGCCTGACAGCCGTAGGGGACACCATATATTTT.

The V gene is TRBV6-6, the J gene TRBJ1-2; D unresolved. Germline V gives CDR1 MNHNY, CDR2 SVGAGI (reference sequence). V lost 6 bases and J lost 1, with 18 bases in between. This CDR3 contains 16 residues. The CDR3 region is CASSPTASGGNYGYTF. As DNA, the CDR3 is TGTGCCAGCAGCCCAACCGCCTCGGGAGGTAACTATGGCTACACCTTC.

This sequence joins TRBV6-5 and TRBJ2-1; perhaps TRBD2 as D (6 bases). This CDR3 region has 14 residues. Deletions cut 6 bases from V and 1 base from J, with 10 bases between. The V gene's germline CDR1 is MNHEY and CDR2 SVGAGI. Here the CDR3 DNA reads TGTGCCAGCAGCCCGGGACTTTCCTACAATGAGCAGTTCTTC. Protein sequence: CASSPGLSYNEQFF.

This chain connects TRBV7-9 to TRBJ2-7; tentatively, D is TRBD2 (7 bases). The end of the DNA fits TRBJ2-1 better, so the J call may be wrong. CDR3 length: 16 residues. Germline V gene sequence: CDR1 SEHNR, CDR2 FQNEAQ (reference sequence). As DNA, the CDR3 is TGTGCCAGCTCGATTGGGGGGGCAGCACACCCCAATGAGCAGTTCTTC. Translating gives CASSIGGAAHPNEQFF.